The subject of this entry is one T cell receptor (beta chain). Its antigen is unknown. The data derive from a study of cytomegalovirus exposure and HLA in healthy donors. CDR1 and CDR2 from the germline V gene are LGHNA and YNFKEQ. V was trimmed by 1 base and J by 0 bases, leaving 12 bases between them. The CDR3 is 17 amino acids. Study findings and constraints: Near-uniform donor sequencing depth was presumed by presence/absence analyses. A later analysis reportedly found fewer N-insertions in an Asian-associated ancestry cluster than the roughly 680-donor mean.

In the PCR, 60 Vbeta and 13 Jbeta primers were used. Repertoires were generated with immunoSEQ multiplex PCR, while TCRdb's copy carries only in-frame clones and drops some. The sample lists 140,000 or so clones, approximately 72% occurring once. Healthy individuals who donated bone marrow served as the donors. The sequencing input was PBMCs. The chain combines TRBV4-2 with TRBJ1-4; D may be TRBD1 (5 bases). The source of this sequence is a woman aged 60 to 75 in good health and CMV-seronegative. The CDR3 DNA is TGTGCCAGCAGCCAAGGGGTTCGGGGGACAACTAATGAAAAACTGTTTTTT. Residues: CASSQGVRGTTNEKLFF.